The 15 T cell receptor beta chains below come from one sample, sequenced in a study of control samples from healthy donors and cancer patients. Assay: immunoSEQ multiplex PCR; the TCRdb copy retains only in-frame clones and omits some. The table has 100,000 to 150,000 clones, about 90% seen once. The sample comprised blood. The receptors here all came from a man aged 18 to 29 in good health.

V is TRBV6-5 and J is TRBJ2-7; D is unclear. The CDR3 sequence is 12 residues long. Germline CDR1 reads MNHEY; CDR2 reads SVGAGI. Deletions cut 8 bases from V and 5 bases from J, with 13 bases between. DNA of the CDR3: TGTGCCAGCCGTTTTTTGGTGGACGAGCAGTACTTC. Its translation: CASRFLVDEQYF.

The rearrangement uses TRBV7-6 and TRBJ1-1; 8 nucleotides match TRBD1. This CDR3 has 17 amino acids. Germline lookup yields CDR1 SGHVS and CDR2 FNYEAQ. Trimming removed 6 bases from V and 1 base from J; junction bases left unmatched: 13. The CDR3 protein is CASSPQHRQGKNTEAFF. CDR3 DNA: TGTGCCAGCAGTCCCCAGCATCGACAGGGGAAGAACACTGAAGCTTTCTTT.

The chain joins TRBV19 to TRBJ2-1; D remains unclear. Trimming removed 3 bases at V and 8 bases at J, with 8 bases between. CDR1 is LNHDA, CDR2 SQIVND, per germline (reference sequence). The CDR3 spans 12 residues. This chain's CDR3 is CASSIGADEQFF. CDR3 sequence (DNA): TGTGCCAGTAGTATTGGAGCAGATGAGCAGTTCTTC.

This clone was counted at least ten times. This chain uses TRBV4-1 with TRBJ1-2, with 7 bases matching TRBD1. V was pared by 3 bases and J by 8 bases, with 12 bases of the junction left unmatched. CDR3 length equals 15 residues. The germline V gene has CDR1 MGHRA and CDR2 YSYEKL. CDR3 amino acids: CASSQEPQGRGGYTF. Here the CDR3 DNA reads TGCGCCAGCAGCCAGGAGCCACAGGGGAGGGGCGGCTACACCTTC.

V usage is TRBV6-5 and J usage is TRBJ1-1; possible D gene TRBD1, 5 bases. Trimming removed 6 bases from V and 4 bases from J, with 15 bases in between. There are 14 residues in the CDR3. Germline CDR1 and CDR2: MNHEY and SVGAGI. Written as DNA, the CDR3 is TGTGCCAGCAGCGCAATTCAAGGGGCCACTGAAGCTTTCTTT. Translated: CASSAIQGATEAFF.

The J gene is TRBJ1-6, the V gene TRBV19, with D perhaps TRBD1 (5 bases). The ends were cut back, 5 bases at V and 7 bases at J, with 21 bases in the middle. CDR1 and CDR2 from the germline V gene are LNHDA and SQIVND (reference sequence). The CDR3 extends over 17 amino acids. The CDR3 DNA is TGTGCCAGTAGTCCTAGGGATATAACAGGAGCCAATTCACCCCTCCACTTT. As protein: CASSPRDITGANSPLHF.

This clone has a single count. The chain recombines TRBV9 with TRBJ1-2, with 8 bases identical to TRBD1. Germline CDR1 is SGDLS and CDR2 is YYNGEE. The CDR3 has 16 residues. With V trimmed by 3 bases and J by 4 bases, 11 bases remained unmatched. The CDR3 DNA follows: TGTGCCAGCAGCGCCGAGGGGACAGGAGAAATCTATGGCTACACCTTC. Translated, it gives CASSAEGTGEIYGYTF.

The rearrangement joins TRBV10-1 to TRBJ2-7, with 7 bases that match TRBD1. Per germline, CDR1 WNHNN and CDR2 SYGVQD (reference sequence). The CDR3 is made up of 15 amino acids. The V gene end was trimmed by 1 base and the J gene end by 0 bases; junction bases not matched to a gene: 3. The CDR3: CASSELGTDSYEQYF. The CDR3 DNA sequence: TGCGCCAGCAGTGAGTTAGGGACAGACTCCTACGAGCAGTACTTC.

The chain recombines TRBV28 with TRBJ1-5; D may be TRBD1 (5 bases). The CDR3 covers 17 residues. The germline V and J ends were trimmed by 3 bases and 3 bases, with 18 bases remaining between them. Germline lookup yields CDR1 MDHEN and CDR2 SYDVKM. CDR3 amino acids: CASSLVRMGGHNQPQHF. CDR3 in DNA: TGTGCCAGCAGTTTGGTTCGGATGGGTGGACACAATCAGCCCCAGCATTTT.

The chain uses TRBV6-4 and TRBJ2-1; a weak D match, TRBD2 (6 bases). Germline V gene data show CDR1 as MRHNA and CDR2 as SNTAGT. This CDR3 comprises 16 residues. With 5 bases removed from V and 0 bases from J, the gap between germline ends came to 14 bases. CDR3 DNA: TGTGCCAGCAGTCCCACGGGGGATTTCTCCTACAATGAGCAGTTCTTC. Translated, it gives CASSPTGDFSYNEQFF.

The CDR3 DNA reads TGTGCCAGCAACCTCGACAGGGAAGAGGAAGAGACCCAGTACTTC. This sequence encodes CASNLDREEEETQYF. The V gene is TRBV27, the J gene TRBJ2-5; 7 positions match TRBD1. J lost 3 bases, V lost 7 bases, and 11 bases had no gene match. CDR3 length: 15 amino acids. CDR1 is MNHEY, CDR2 SMNVEV, per germline (reference sequence).

The J gene is TRBJ1-4, the V gene TRBV5-1; D unresolved. V was cut by 6 bases and J by 4 bases, with 13 bases left in between. This CDR3 has 14 amino acids. Germline lookup yields CDR1 SGHRS and CDR2 YFSETQ. The CDR3 reads CASKKNEGNEKLFF. In nucleotides, the CDR3 is TGCGCCAGCAAAAAGAATGAGGGTAATGAAAAACTGTTTTTT.

This chain joins TRBV3-1 (or the pseudogene TRBV3-2) and TRBJ1-3; D unclear. The V end was cut by 2 bases, the J end by 0 bases, with 14 bases between. CDR1 is LGHDT, CDR2 YNNKEL, per germline (reference sequence). The CDR3 length is 17 residues. The CDR3 loop reads CASSQRTGARSGNTIYF. CDR3 nucleotide sequence: TGTGCCAGCAGCCAAAGGACCGGTGCGCGCTCTGGAAACACCATATATTTT.

This clone was seen a handful of times. This rearrangement joins TRBV25-1 to TRBJ2-1; 8 positions agree with TRBD1. Germline V gene sequence: CDR1 MGHDK, CDR2 SYGVNS. This CDR3 contains 15 residues. The trim removed 7 bases at V and 4 bases at J, leaving 9 bases unmatched. CDR3 sequence (DNA): TGTGCCAGCAACAGACTCGGGACAGGTTACAATGAGCAGTTCTTC. As protein: CASNRLGTGYNEQFF.

The chain combines TRBV29-1 with TRBJ1-4, with 9 positions matching TRBD1. The CDR3 consists of 13 residues. Germline assignment: CDR1 SQVTM and CDR2 ANQGSEA. J was trimmed by 8 bases and V by 4 bases; bases with no gene match: 5. The CDR3 bases are TGCAGCGTTGTACAGGGGGCCGAAGAAAAACTGTTTTTT. It encodes CSVVQGAEEKLFF.